This TCR beta chain was profiled in a study of cytomegalovirus exposure and HLA in healthy donors. Study at large: Later, an analysis reported that the 130 or so validation repertoires had used the same platform as the approximately 660 first-cohort repertoires.

Worth noting for this clone: The antigen remains undetermined.

V was shortened by 2 bases and J by 7 bases, with 20 bases between the two germline ends. Germline V lookup: CDR1 SEHNR, CDR2 FQNEAQ (reference sequence). This CDR3 region has 16 residues. The data were produced by immunoSEQ multiplex PCR, yet TCRdb's version contains in-frame clones alone and is incomplete. The data show more than 110,000 clones, with over 90% seen just once and approximately 2% held by the top ten. The study's findings and limits: In the 120 validation repertoires, approximately 93% of cluster scores exceeded 0, per a later analysis.

This sequence was found in a man between 18 and 35 years old in good health and CMV-seropositive. V and J are TRBV7-9 and TRBJ1-2; the D gene is possibly TRBD1 (5 bases). Input material: PBMCs. The CDR3 region has the DNA TGTGCCAGCAGCTTAAGTTTCGGGGGTTTATTTGTTGGCTACACCTTC. Translated: CASSLSFGGLFVGYTF.